This T cell receptor (beta chain) is drawn from a study of graft-versus-host responses after intestinal transplantation. Whole-study context: Transplant types were multivisceral, liver-intestinal, or isolated intestinal. Every transplant recipient was induced with anti-thymocyte globulin, then maintained on tacrolimus and steroids for two to four years. The study's findings and limits: Circulating GvH clones peaking coincided with falling HvG clones soon after transplant. Detection of GvH clones occurred in recipient marrow, and some had their first appearance in ileum or blood.

Notes on this clone: The antigen is unknown.

Measured with immunoSEQ multiplex PCR; TCRdb has only the in-frame clones, and not every one. Of 90,000 to 150,000 clones listed, around 95% were seen once; the top ten hold 2.5% to 3.5%. This clonotype was sampled from a human donor who received an intestinal transplant. The sample was unstimulated CD8+ T cells sorted from spleen or lymph node cells, taken before intestinal transplant.

The CDR3 coding sequence is TGTGCCAGCAGCCTTGGGCGGGACTCCTACAATGAGCAGTTCTTC. It yields the protein CASSLGRDSYNEQFF. The chain joins TRBV7-9 to TRBJ2-1; D possibly corresponds to TRBD2 (6 bases). The ends were cut back, 5 bases at V and 0 bases at J, with 11 bases in the middle. This CDR3 contains 15 residues. CDR1 is SEHNR and CDR2 is FQNEAQ in the germline V gene (reference sequence).